The clone carrying this TCR beta chain was found many times. An end of the junction differs from the germline gene, which may be a read error. Germline CDR1 and CDR2: ENHRY and SYGVKD. This CDR3 has 14 amino acids. Scientists amplified the TCR beta CDR3 regions from RNA transcripts. HTBI-primed RT-PCR formed the first round, and a multiplex PCR formed the second. TCRdb re-called the multiplex PCR reads through MiXCR, storing one row per CDR3 protein. The sample includes hundreds of thousands of distinct CDR3 sequences, more than 40% of them seen just once. This specimen comes from a study of Graves' ophthalmopathy and Graves' hyperthyroidism.

The chain couples TRBV10-3 to TRBJ1-2; no reliable D call. The specimen was peripheral blood. This TCR derives from an adult man with Graves' ophthalmopathy. DNA of the CDR3: TGTGCCAGCAGTGAAAGGCACCTCCAATGGGGCTACACCTTC. Protein: CASSERHLQWGYTF.